This record concerns one T cell receptor beta chain sequence. Authors' processing steps: Reference gene primer amplification in the assay estimated nucleated cell counts. TCRdb's copy holds only in-frame clones and misses some; the assay was immunoSEQ multiplex PCR. For V, J and clone size, that table is used; D and trimming come from the DNA. The repertoire holds around 140,000 clones, with roughly 83% as singletons. These data belong to a study of blood T cell repertoires in COVID-19. Study details: Researchers got acute and convalescent COVID-19 samples from the United States, Italy and Spain. The cDNA or gDNA used as material had been derived from T cells, B-cell-depleted T cells, or PBMCs.

Germline V gene sequence: CDR1 SGHKS, CDR2 YYEKEE (reference sequence). V was clipped by 3 bases and J by 8 bases, with 17 bases between them. The CDR3 covers 14 residues. This chain joins TRBV5-5 and TRBJ1-2; D unclear. The receptor was derived from a woman aged 80 or older with acute or convalescent COVID-19. Sequenced material: peripheral blood. This chain's CDR3 is CASSSPPGDPGYTF. The CDR3 nucleotides read TGTGCCAGCAGCTCCCCCCCGGGAGACCCCGGCTACACCTTC.